This is a list of T cell receptor beta chains from one sample in a study of T cells after yellow fever vaccination. TCRdb analysed the 5' RACE reads with MiXCR anew, one entry per CDR3 protein. The sample lists 360,000 or so distinct CDR3 sequences, more than 9% seen once, with 18% in the top ten. The sample here was PBMCs, taken on the day of the first yellow fever vaccination. These receptors were obtained from a man aged 18 to 30 who received the YFV17D yellow fever vaccine. Both conserved end residues are part of each CDR3. Where a row states a size, it is once, few, many or the class of an expanded clone; other rows omit it.

TRBV24-1	NA	CATSDAPGGQGKNIQYF
TRBV20-1	NA	CSARGIRAEAFF
TRBV12-3/TRBV12-4	few	CASSPPFTGKWGYTF
TRBV12-3/TRBV12-4	many	CASSPVRNTIYF
TRBV5-6	NA	CASSDYRGIGAFF
TRBV7-2	NA	CASSLVLGGRARGYTF
TRBV28	NA	CASSSGTPFNQPQHF
TRBV7-9	few	CASSLGNAGPDTQYF
TRBV6-5	NA	CASSYDGGAAAGELFF
TRBV5-1	many	CASSLTRQGLGAFF
TRBV18	NA	CASSQAGGQGYGYTF
TRBV29-1	many	CSVQKAGTGELFF
TRBV12-3/TRBV12-4	few	CASSFFRGYGYTF
TRBV12-3/TRBV12-4	many	CASSTAVEPQHF
TRBV6-6	NA	CASIGGGQETQYF
TRBV5-1	NA	CASSMATGGEKLFF
TRBV20-1	many	CSARDPGASETQYF
TRBV12-3/TRBV12-4	few	CASGVTDTQYF